In its sample, the clone carrying this TCR beta chain was seen a few times. The antigen remains undetermined. Trimming took 4 bases from V and 4 from J; bases not matched to a gene: 6. The germline V gene has CDR1 LGHNA and CDR2 YSLEER. The CDR3 spans 14 residues. With 60 Vbeta and 13 Jbeta primers, the PCR was carried out. Profiled with immunoSEQ multiplex PCR; TCRdb holds only in-frame clones, not every one. There are about 90,000 clones in the sample; 70% to 80% occur only once, and over 0.5% lies in the top ten. The data are from a study of cytomegalovirus exposure and HLA in healthy donors. About the study: Unique TCRs from HLA-typed donors, 65 million to 85 million of them, were held in an early data release.

Donors counted as nominally healthy when sampled, yet unrecorded immune exposures were likely. Broader study findings: Among TCR beta chains of equal frequency, HLA-associated ones were more clonally expanded in a later analysis. Testing in vitro showed three CMV-associated chains specific for CMV antigens.

Sequencing was done on a sample of PBMCs. This rearrangement joins TRBV4-3 to TRBJ1-1; 7 bases fit TRBD1. This sequence was found in a man between 25 and 39 years old in good health and CMV-seronegative. DNA of the CDR3: TGCGCCAGCAGCCCTGGACAGGAGAGCACTGAAGCTTTCTTT. Translating gives CASSPGQESTEAFF.